This T cell receptor beta chain is drawn from a study of blood T cell repertoires in COVID-19. Study as a whole: PBMCs, B-cell-depleted T cells, or T cells provided the cDNA or gDNA that made up the material.

Per germline, CDR1 KGHSH and CDR2 LQKENI. The CDR3 is made up of 16 amino acids. Unmatched junction bases numbered 6, after V lost 3 bases and J lost 5 bases. The repertoire was sequenced with immunoSEQ multiplex PCR; TCRdb's copy has only in-frame clones and lacks some. This table holds roughly 360,000 clones, 87% found once. Allocation to cohorts depended on clinical history reported by the participants. Two negative PCRs, clearance, or symptom resolution had been documented for recovered Cohort 3 donors. Source material: PBMCs or T cells enriched from blood (not recorded which). The TCR comes from a man younger than 40 who had recovered from COVID-19. The chain employs TRBV18 and TRBJ1-6; 8 bases line up with TRBD1. In DNA form, the CDR3 reads TGTGCCAGCTCACCCATTGACAGGGGCCATAATTCACCCCTCCACTTT. The encoded protein is CASSPIDRGHNSPLHF. Together with reference TRBV18 and TRBJ1-6, the CDR3 gives the full variable domain: NAGVMQNPRHLVRRRGQEARLRCSPMKGHSHVYWYRQLPEEGLKFMVYLQKENIIDESGMPKERFSAEFPKEGPSILRIQQVVRGDSAAYFCASSPIDRGHNSPLHFGNGTRLTVT.